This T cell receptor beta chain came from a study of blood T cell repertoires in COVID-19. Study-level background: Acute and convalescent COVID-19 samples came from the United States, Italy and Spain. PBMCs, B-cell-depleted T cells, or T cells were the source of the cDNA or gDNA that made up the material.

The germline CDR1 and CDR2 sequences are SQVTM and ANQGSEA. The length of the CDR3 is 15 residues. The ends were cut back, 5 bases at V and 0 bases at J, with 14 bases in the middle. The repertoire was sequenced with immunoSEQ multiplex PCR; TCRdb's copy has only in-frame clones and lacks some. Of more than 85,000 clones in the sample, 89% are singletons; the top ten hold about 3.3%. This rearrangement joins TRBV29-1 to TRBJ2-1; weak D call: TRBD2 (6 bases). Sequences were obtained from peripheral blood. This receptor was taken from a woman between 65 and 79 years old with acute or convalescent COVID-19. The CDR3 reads CSVLGTFRSYNEQFF. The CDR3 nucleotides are TGCAGCGTTTTGGGGACTTTCCGCTCCTACAATGAGCAGTTCTTC.